This TCR beta chain was observed in a study of T cells in Graves' hyperthyroidism and ophthalmopathy. This clonotype appeared many times. The antigen is not known. Overall study findings and caveats: Most clonotypes that expanded in the thyroid above 0.001 also showed up in blood.

This blood was taken when hyperthyroidism was first diagnosed, before any ophthalmopathy symptoms existed. Authors of the study amplified TCR beta CDR3 regions from RNA transcripts. HTBI primers drove first-round RT-PCR of the TCR CDR3. From the multiplex PCR reads, TCRdb called clonotypes with MiXCR, one entry per CDR3 protein. The sample carries about 350,000 distinct CDR3 sequences, approximately 17% recorded once. This sequence was found in a woman in her 30s with Graves' hyperthyroidism that later progressed to Graves' ophthalmopathy. The sample comprised blood.

The CDR3 protein is CSVGGTSGSYNEQFF. CDR3 coding DNA: TGCAGCGTGGGAGGAACTAGCGGGAGTTACAATGAGCAGTTCTTC. V usage is TRBV29-1 and J usage is TRBJ2-1; 11 positions match TRBD2. The CDR3 sequence is 15 residues long. Germline CDR1 is SQVTM and CDR2 is ANQGSEA. J was trimmed by 4 bases and V by 6 bases; bases with no gene match: 8.